A selection of T cell receptor beta chains follows, all from one sample in a study of T cells in localized non-small cell lung cancer. Libraries were prepared by immunoSEQ multiplex PCR; TCRdb keeps only in-frame clonotypes and omits some of them. Here the sample spans around 25,000 clones, about 92% being singletons. The sample here was peripheral blood, taken before any cancer treatment. The receptors here all came from a man between 40 and 75 years old with stage III squamous cell lung carcinoma. CDR3s include the opening cysteine and the closing phenylalanine or tryptophan.

V gene	J gene	CDR3 protein
TRBV6-5	TRBJ1-2	CASSYSFRRGGYTF
TRBV5-1	TRBJ2-1	CASTLSGRASYNEQFF
TRBV5-6	TRBJ1-1	CASSLGRLKNTEAFF
TRBV7-2	TRBJ2-5	CASRKLGGGETQYF
TRBV7-3	TRBJ2-1	CASSSGFQAYNEQFF
TRBV6-5	TRBJ2-1	CASRESSYNEQFF
TRBV6-1	TRBJ1-2	CATRILSNYGYTF
TRBV25-1	TRBJ1-5	CASSEGQGAQRVQHF
TRBV28	TRBJ1-5	CASNTGGNQPQHF
TRBV5-1	TRBJ2-1	CASSLGVSGNEQFF
TRBV7-3	TRBJ1-1	CASSLQGWTEAFF
TRBV5-1	TRBJ2-3	CASSSGAGTDTQYF
TRBV19	TRBJ1-1	CASKGTAFVNTEAFF
TRBV19	TRBJ2-4	CASSIPGTRIYF
TRBV2	TRBJ2-7	CASSGQGVYEQYF
TRBV27	TRBJ1-2	CASSSWDRVNYGYTF
TRBV28	TRBJ1-4	CASSKYRGRGANEKLFF
TRBV5-1	TRBJ2-1	CASSLEVAGGNEQFF
TRBV6-5	TRBJ2-2	CASREAGELFF
TRBV11-1	TRBJ2-1	CASSLVLAGGNEQFF
TRBV11-2	TRBJ2-5	CASSLAGVETQYF
TRBV19	TRBJ1-5	CASSDTGGGRGNQPQHF
TRBV11-2	TRBJ1-5	CASSLAGVAHNQPQHF
TRBV14	TRBJ1-2	CASSQDSWGGYTF